The 7 T cell receptor beta chains given below trace back to one sample, sequenced in a study of shared clonotypes between healthy human individuals. This table comes from immunoSEQ multiplex PCR, and its TCRdb copy is limited to in-frame clones, with some not included. This table has about 2.4 million clones, 93% appearing once. Sequencing was done on a sample of naive CD4+ T cells from PBMCs. Documented subset: CD45RA+ positively selected. The receptors were sampled from a man between 18 and 29 years old in good health. Some clones in this sample may be carry-over from other donors' samples.

The chain is built from TRBV5-4 and TRBJ2-3; D uncertain. The germline gives CDR1 SGHNT, CDR2 YYREEE (reference sequence). The CDR3 has 12 residues. Trimming stripped 0 bases from V and 6 bases from J, with 5 bases between. The CDR3 loop is CASSLVDDTQYF. CDR3 coding DNA: TGTGCCAGCAGCTTGGTTGACGATACGCAGTATTTT.

CDR3 DNA sequence: TGCGCCAGCAGCTTGAGTACGGGTAGCGGGAGAGAGCAGTTCTTC. This encodes CASSLSTGSGREQFF. This chain uses TRBV5-1 with TRBJ2-1, with 9 bases matching TRBD2. The ends lost 1 base at V and 10 bases at J; junction bases unmatched: 9. Germline CDR1 SGHRS, CDR2 YFSETQ. The CDR3 contains 15 residues.

The chain carries TRBV7-3 and TRBJ2-1, with 7 nucleotides matching TRBD1. This CDR3 contains 15 residues. The trim removed 5 bases at V and 7 bases at J, leaving 11 bases unmatched. In germline, CDR1 is SGHTA, CDR2 FQGTGA. Written as DNA, the CDR3 is TGTGCCAGCAGCCCCCGCCAGGGGGAGCCTAATGAGCAGTTCTTC. Its protein is CASSPRQGEPNEQFF.

The V call is TRBV21-1, the J call TRBJ2-1; the D call in the table, TRBD2, was not verified against the DNA. TRBV21-1 is classified as a pseudogene. The CDR3 spans 19 residues. The CDR3 DNA reads TGTGCCAGCAGCACGCCCAAGGTGCGGGAGGGGTGCTCCTACAATGAGCAGTTCTTC. It encodes CASSTPKVREGCSYNEQFF.

The CDR3 region has the DNA TGTGCCAGCTCATGGGACAGGGGAGGGTATGGGGCCAACGTCCTGACTTTC. The encoded protein is CASSWDRGGYGANVLTF. The chain is built from TRBV2 and TRBJ2-6, with 10 nucleotides matching TRBD1. J lost 3 bases, V lost 8 bases, and 10 bases had no gene match. The CDR3 is made up of 17 amino acids. Germline V lookup: CDR1 SNHLY, CDR2 FYNNEI.

The chain joins TRBV11-2 to TRBJ2-7; a possible D gene is TRBD1 (6 bases). The ends were cut back, 1 base at V and 4 bases at J, with 17 bases in the middle. There are 16 residues in the CDR3. Per germline, CDR1 SGHAT and CDR2 FQNNGV. Here the CDR3 DNA reads TGTGCCAGCAGCTTAGTAGCTGGGGGCCTTAATTACGAGCAGTACTTC. Its translation: CASSLVAGGLNYEQYF.

The rearrangement uses TRBV4-3 and TRBJ1-2, with 9 positions matching TRBD1. Germline V gene data show CDR1 as LGHNA and CDR2 as YSLEER. J lost 6 bases, V lost 2 bases, and 4 bases had no gene match. This CDR3 contains 14 residues. CDR3 residues: CASSQWTGADGYTF. The CDR3, as DNA: TGCGCCAGCAGCCAATGGACAGGGGCCGATGGCTACACCTTC.